This is a list of T cell receptor beta chains from one sample in a study of blood T cell repertoires in COVID-19. Profiling relied on immunoSEQ multiplex PCR, and the TCRdb table lists in-frame clones only, not all of them. This sample has around 140,000 clones, with 80% to 90% found just once. Sequencing was carried out using PBMCs or T cells enriched from blood (not recorded which). The receptors shown here come from a woman between 45 and 60 years old with acute COVID-19. Both conserved end residues are part of each CDR3. The D gene is left open where the match is weak. Clone size is shown for a subset of rows, as once, few, many or a class of expanded clone.

d_call clone_size j_call v_call cdr3_length cdr3_nt cdr3_aa
NA NA TRBJ1-1 TRBV3-1/TRBV3-2 15 TGTGCCAGCAGCCAAGGAGCAGGAGGAATAGCTGAAGCTTTCTTT CASSQGAGGIAEAFF
NA NA TRBJ2-1 TRBV7-9 16 TGTGCCAGCAGCGCAGCGGGTGCTATAAAGGACTATGAGCAGTTCTTC CASSAAGAIKDYEQFF
NA few TRBJ1-2 TRBV4-1 16 TGCGCCAGCAGCAACCCCCAGGCCTGGCGTAACTATGGCTACACCTTC CASSNPQAWRNYGYTF
NA NA TRBJ1-1 TRBV27 13 TGTGCCAGCAGTTCCTACCAAGACACTGAAGCTTTCTTT CASSSYQDTEAFF
NA NA TRBJ1-5 TRBV19 13 TGTGCCATTAGCGACAGGCCGAATCAGCCCCAGCATTTT CAISDRPNQPQHF
TRBD2 NA TRBJ2-1 TRBV19 18 TGTGCCAGTAGTGGGCCCGGGACTAGCGGCACTTTTCGCGGTGAGCAGTTCTTC CASSGPGTSGTFRGEQFF
TRBD1 NA TRBJ1-1 TRBV27 13 TGTGCCAGCAGTCTATCGACAGGGTCTGAAGCTTTCTTT CASSLSTGSEAFF
NA NA TRBJ1-1 TRBV7-2 14 TGTGCCAGCAGCCCCCCGACAGAAAACACTGAAGCTTTCTTT CASSPPTENTEAFF
NA NA TRBJ2-7 TRBV29-1 14 TGCAGCGTTGAAACAGGGGGACTACCCTACGAGCAGTACTTC CSVETGGLPYEQYF
NA NA TRBJ2-5 TRBV9 16 TGTGCCAGCAGCCTAACAGGGGTAGGGGGGCCGGAGACCCAGTACTTC CASSLTGVGGPETQYF
NA NA TRBJ2-7 TRBV29-1 11 TGCAGCGTTGAGGGCAGGGGTGAGCAGTACTTC CSVEGRGEQYF
TRBD2 NA TRBJ2-7 TRBV27 13 TGTGCCAGCAGTCTCGGGGGGTTTGGCGAGCAGTACTTC CASSLGGFGEQYF
TRBD1 few TRBJ2-2 TRBV12-3/TRBV12-4 13 TGTGCCAGCAGTCCGATAGGGGGCCGGGAGCTGTTTTTT CASSPIGGRELFF
TRBD1 NA TRBJ1-1 TRBV18 16 TGTGCCAGCTTTGGGAGAACGCCCGAAGAGGGACAGCAAGCTTTCTTT CASFGRTPEEGQQAFF
TRBD2 NA TRBJ2-7 TRBV6-5 14 TGTGCCAGCAGTTTAGCGGGACCCTACTACGAGCAGTACTTC CASSLAGPYYEQYF
NA NA TRBJ2-5 TRBV11-2 15 TGTGCCAGCAGCCGAAGTCAGGCAACCCAAGAGACCCAGTACTTC CASSRSQATQETQYF
TRBD2 NA TRBJ2-7 TRBV6-5 14 TGTGCCAGCAGGGGACTAGCCACTTCCTACGAGCAGTACTTC CASRGLATSYEQYF
TRBD1 NA TRBJ2-2 TRBV7-9 14 TGTGCCAGCAGCCTGGGACAGGGGCTCGGGGAGCTGTTTTTT CASSLGQGLGELFF
TRBD2 few TRBJ2-7 TRBV27 17 TGTGCCAGCAGTCTCCACCTCCGGGGGGGAAGCTACTACGAGCAGTACTTC CASSLHLRGGSYYEQYF
NA NA TRBJ1-5 TRBV6-5 16 TGTGCCAGCAGTTATCAGGTGGACACTAGCAATCAGCCCCAGCATTTT CASSYQVDTSNQPQHF
NA NA TRBJ1-4 TRBV11-3 14 TGTGCCAGCAGCCGGGTGGCATCAGGGGAAAAACTGTTTTTT CASSRVASGEKLFF
NA NA TRBJ2-2 TRBV4-3 15 TGCGCCAGCAGCCAAGCCTCGAGAGCCACCGGGGAGCTGTTTTTT CASSQASRATGELFF
TRBD1 NA TRBJ1-2 TRBV6-2/TRBV6-3 14 TGTGCCAGCAGTAGAGAGGACAGGGGATATGGCTACACCTTC CASSREDRGYGYTF
NA NA TRBJ2-1 TRBV2 13 TGTGCCAGCAGGGGGGGGCGATACAATGAGCAGTTCTTC CASRGGRYNEQFF
TRBD1 NA TRBJ2-7 TRBV18 17 TGTGCCAGCTCACTTACTTCCGGGACAGGGGCTAGGTACGAGCAGTACTTC CASSLTSGTGARYEQYF
TRBD2 NA TRBJ2-7 TRBV29-1 16 TGCAGCGTTGCCGGGACTAGCGGGAGTCCCGGCTACGAGCAGTACTTC CSVAGTSGSPGYEQYF
NA NA TRBJ1-5 TRBV6-5 14 TGTGCCAGTCATCCTCAGGGGCAGGGTCAGCCCCAGCATTTT CASHPQGQGQPQHF
TRBD1 NA TRBJ1-1 TRBV11-2 15 TGTGCCAGCAGCGCTAGGCGAGGGGGCAACACTGAAGCTTTCTTT CASSARRGGNTEAFF
NA NA TRBJ2-1 TRBV14 18 TGTGCCAGCAGCCAAGATTTCTGGGCGAGCGGAACCTACAATGAGCAGTTCTTC CASSQDFWASGTYNEQFF
NA NA TRBJ1-1 TRBV7-2 16 TGTGCCAGCAGCTTAGTCGGTACAGACATGAACACTGAAGCTTTCTTT CASSLVGTDMNTEAFF
NA NA TRBJ1-2 TRBV2 14 TGTGCCAGCAGTGAGGGAGGGGAAGGTTTTGGCTACACCTTC CASSEGGEGFGYTF
NA NA TRBJ1-3 TRBV4-2 16 TGTGCCAGCAGCCAAGATGTGGGGGGGGGTGGAAACACCATATATTTT CASSQDVGGGGNTIYF
NA NA TRBJ2-1 TRBV5-6 15 TGTGCCAGCAGCTCACCAGGCTCTCAGGAGGACGGGCAGTTCTTC CASSSPGSQEDGQFF
NA NA TRBJ1-1 TRBV7-9 12 TGTGCCAGCAGCTTAGACTACACTGAAGCTTTCTTT CASSLDYTEAFF
TRBD2 NA TRBJ2-1 TRBV30 12 TGTGCCTGGGGGGACTACTACAATGAGCAGTTCTTC CAWGDYYNEQFF
NA NA TRBJ1-1 TRBV30 12 TGTGCCTCGGGACAAGCCCACACTGAAGCTTTCTTT CASGQAHTEAFF
NA NA TRBJ2-3 TRBV11-3 15 TGTGCCAGCAGCCCTCGAGGAGCCATCCCAGATACGCAGTATTTT CASSPRGAIPDTQYF
TRBD2 NA TRBJ2-5 TRBV12-3/TRBV12-4 13 TGTGCCAGCAGTCGTTCGGGGGGAGAGACCCAGTACTTC CASSRSGGETQYF
TRBD1 NA TRBJ2-6 TRBV24-1 18 TGTGCCACCAGTGAGGCCGGGACAGGGGGCTCTGGGGCCAACGTCCTGACTTTC CATSEAGTGGSGANVLTF
NA NA TRBJ1-5 TRBV18 15 TGTGCCAGCTCATCCGGACTCGCGTCGGATCAGCCCCAGCATTTT CASSSGLASDQPQHF
NA NA TRBJ1-1 TRBV3-1/TRBV3-2 13 TGTGCCAGCAGCCGGACACAGGGCACTGAAGCTTTCTTT CASSRTQGTEAFF
NA NA TRBJ2-1 TRBV2 12 TGTGCCAGCAGGTCCGACAGTAATGAGCAGTTCTTC CASRSDSNEQFF
TRBD1 NA TRBJ2-4 TRBV2 16 TGTGCCAGCAGTGAAGGGACAGGGGGGGCCAAAAACATTCAGTACTTC CASSEGTGGAKNIQYF
NA NA TRBJ1-6 TRBV11-2 17 TGTGCCAGCAGCGCACGCATTCGGCAGGGAACGAATTCACCCCTCCACTTT CASSARIRQGTNSPLHF
NA NA TRBJ1-2 TRBV9 14 TGTGCCAGCAGCGGCTCGGGACTGCGAAATGGCTACACCTTC CASSGSGLRNGYTF
TRBD1 NA TRBJ1-2 TRBV28 15 TGTGCCAGCAGCACAGGGGGCCTAGCTAACTATGGCTACACCTTC CASSTGGLANYGYTF
NA NA TRBJ1-1 TRBV7-8 15 TGTGCCAGCAGCGGAAGACTCAATCGGAACACTGAAGCTTTCTTT CASSGRLNRNTEAFF
NA NA TRBJ2-5 TRBV13 14 TGTGCCAGCAGCTACCGCCCCGGGTCAGAGACCCAGTACTTC CASSYRPGSETQYF
TRBD2 NA TRBJ2-3 TRBV12-5 16 TGTGCTAGTGGTTTGTGGGCGGGAGTGGGCACAGATACGCAGTATTTT CASGLWAGVGTDTQYF
NA NA TRBJ1-1 TRBV7-3 15 TGTGCCAGCAGCGAATCAGGGGTTCTGAACACTGAAGCTTTCTTT CASSESGVLNTEAFF